This T cell receptor (beta chain) was profiled in a study of human T cells and chemical hapten exposure. The V gene lost 2 bases and the J gene lost 0 bases, with 7 bases spanning the gap. The CDR3 covers 14 residues. Germline CDR1 reads SGHVS; CDR2 reads FNYEAQ. Time point here: patch test 2, 6 weeks after DPC sensitization. Treatment: therapeutic diphenylcyclopropenone sensitization with weekly scalp DPC. TCRdb independently ran MiXCR on the RACE reads; one entry per CDR3 protein. The sample contains 75,000 to 95,000 distinct CDR3 sequences, 8% to 13% of which appear only once. J is TRBJ2-5 and V is TRBV7-6; D is uncertain. The sample consisted of whole blood, taken in connection with sensitization to the hapten diphenylcyclopropenone (DPC). The source of this sequence is a man aged 40-50 years with alopecia areata. Some clones in this sample may be carry-over from other donors' samples. Here the CDR3 reads CASSLWQDQETQYF. The CDR3 DNA reads as TGTGCCAGCAGCTTATGGCAGGACCAAGAGACCCAGTACTTC. Full variable domain (outside the CDR3, taken from reference TRBV7-6 and TRBJ2-5): GAGVSQSPRYKVTKRGQDVALRCDPISGHVSLYWYRQALGQGPEFLTYFNYEAQQDKSGLPNDRFSAERPEGSISTLTIQRTEQRDSAMYRCASSLWQDQETQYFGPGTRLLVL.